This record concerns one T cell receptor (beta chain) sequence. The data were taken from a study of blood T cell repertoires in COVID-19. Study context: Samples representing acute and convalescent COVID-19 were sourced from the United States, Italy and Spain. The analysed material was cDNA or gDNA that came from T cells, B-cell-depleted T cells, or PBMCs.

Germline V gene lookup returns CDR1 SGDLS and CDR2 YYNGEE. This CDR3 has 16 residues. Between the trimmed V and J ends, which lost 0 bases and 8 bases, there was a span of 18 bases. Under the authors' procedure: Estimates of nucleated cell counts were drawn from the amplification of reference gene primers. Sequencing used immunoSEQ multiplex PCR; TCRdb keeps in-frame clones, though not all of them. V, J and clone size were drawn from that table, and D and trimming were deduced from the DNA. The repertoire holds 90,000 to 120,000 clones, approximately 88% seen once, with about 6.8% in the top ten. This TCR was recovered from a man aged 45-60 years with active or convalescent COVID-19. Input material: peripheral blood. The chain uses TRBV9 and TRBJ2-1; perhaps TRBD2 as D (6 bases). DNA for the CDR3: TGTGCCAGCAGCGTAGTAACGGGAGTAGGAATCGATGAGCAGTTCTTC. Translated, it gives CASSVVTGVGIDEQFF.